The 21 T cell receptor beta chains reported below all come from one sample, sequenced in a study of T-cell memory formation after mild COVID-19. Each CDR3 protein is one row after TCRdb ran MiXCR on the 5' RACE reads. The sample has around 340,000 distinct CDR3 sequences, roughly 15% seen once. Sequences were obtained from PBMCs or a T cell subset sorted from them (not recorded which). These receptors originate from a young man who had mild COVID-19 (a few samples of this study predate the infection). Cell type and time point are not known.

This chain links TRBV2 with TRBJ1-5; D remains ambiguous. Germline CDR1 SNHLY, CDR2 FYNNEI. V lost 7 bases, J lost 5 bases, and 0 bases lay in between. The CDR3 loop spans 9 amino acids. The CDR3 is CASNQPQHF. CDR3 DNA sequence: TGTGCCAGCAATCAGCCCCAGCATTTT.

In its sample, this clonotype was seen many times. This sequence joins TRBV15 and TRBJ2-7; a possible D gene is TRBD2 (5 bases). The ends were cut back, 5 bases at V and 3 bases at J, with 11 bases in the middle. Germline V gives CDR1 LNHNV, CDR2 YYDKDF (reference sequence). This CDR3 is built from 13 residues. CDR3 protein: CATSGMGDYEQYV. The CDR3 DNA sequence: TGTGCCACCAGCGGAATGGGAGACTACGAGCAGTACGTC.

This chain uses TRBV6-5 with TRBJ2-3; no clear D. Germline assignment: CDR1 MNHEY and CDR2 SVGAGI. The CDR3 has 13 amino acids. Trimming stripped 2 bases from V and 3 bases from J, with 6 bases between. The CDR3 bases are TGTGCCAGCAGTTACGAGGCGACAGATACGCAGTATTTT. This translates into CASSYEATDTQYF.

This sequence joins TRBV18 and TRBJ1-6; TRBD1 aligns across 11 bases. Germline CDR1 and CDR2: KGHSH and LQKENI. Trimming removed 3 bases from V and 9 bases from J; junction bases left unmatched: 7. The CDR3 extends over 16 amino acids. Written as DNA, the CDR3 is TGTGCCAGCTCACCTCCGGACAGGGGGCTCCGTTCACCCCTCCACTTT. This sequence encodes CASSPPDRGLRSPLHF.

This clonotype was picked up many times. The genes are TRBV5-1 and TRBJ1-6; 11 bases fit TRBD1. This CDR3 is built from 13 residues. J was trimmed by 8 bases and V by 5 bases; bases with no gene match: 0. The germline gives CDR1 SGHRS, CDR2 YFSETQ. The CDR3 protein is CASRGQGDSPLHF. In DNA, the CDR3 is TGCGCCAGCAGGGGACAGGGGGATTCACCCCTCCACTTT.

The chain couples TRBV6-5 to TRBJ2-1; D uncertain. This CDR3 is built from 12 residues. V lost 4 bases to trimming and J lost 9 bases, with 10 bases between them. Germline V gives CDR1 MNHEY, CDR2 SVGAGI. DNA of the CDR3: TGTGCCAGCAGTTTCGGGTGGGGTGAGCAGTTCTTC. Protein: CASSFGWGEQFF.

The chain combines TRBV19 with TRBJ2-2, with D tentatively TRBD2 (5 bases). From germline, CDR1 is LNHDA and CDR2 SQIVND (reference sequence). The CDR3 extends over 14 amino acids. V lost 4 bases, J lost 3 bases, and 9 bases lay in between. The CDR3 spells CASSSGYYTGELFF. DNA of the CDR3: TGTGCCAGTAGTAGCGGGTACTACACCGGGGAGCTGTTTTTT.

Remarks on this clonotype: Being one base from a much bigger clone, this may be a read error. The chain combines TRBV7-2 with TRBJ2-3; D ambiguous. The CDR3 consists of 14 residues. Deletions cut 5 bases from V and 4 bases from J, with 13 bases between. Germline V CDR1 and CDR2: SGHTA, FQGNSA. The CDR3 nucleotides are TGTGCCAGCAGCCCCCACACCCGGGCAGATACGCAGTATTTT. It codes for CASSPHTRADTQYF.

The chain couples TRBV6-2 or TRBV6-3 to TRBJ1-1; a weak D match, TRBD1 (6 bases). The ends were cut back, 6 bases at V and 7 bases at J, with 18 bases in the middle. This CDR3 has 14 residues. The germline V gene encodes CDR1 MNHEY and CDR2 SVGEGT. CDR3 nucleotide sequence: TGTGCCAGCAGCTATCTAGCAGGGGCCAGTGAAGCTTTCTTT. Encoded protein: CASSYLAGASEAFF.

This clonotype was picked up many times. For the CDR3, the DNA is TGTGCCAGCAGCGTAGAGGGACACAACACCGGGGAGCTGTTTTTT. Translation gives CASSVEGHNTGELFF. The rearrangement uses TRBV9 and TRBJ2-2, with a tentative D call TRBD1 (6 bases). The germline V gene encodes CDR1 SGDLS and CDR2 YYNGEE. CDR3 length: 15 residues. Trimming removed 0 bases at V and 2 bases at J, with 8 bases between.

The rearrangement uses TRBV7-9 and TRBJ2-1; the match to TRBD2 covers 11 bases. Per the germline V gene, CDR1 is SEHNR and CDR2 is FQNEAQ (reference sequence). V was pared by 0 bases and J by 7 bases, with 2 bases of the junction left unmatched. This CDR3 is built from 15 residues. The CDR3 DNA reads TGTGCCAGCAGCTTAGCACTAGCGGGGGAAAATGAGCAGTTCTTC. This translates into CASSLALAGENEQFF.

The rearrangement joins TRBV28 to TRBJ2-3; no clear D. The germline gives CDR1 MDHEN, CDR2 SYDVKM. Trimming shortened V by 3 bases and J by 10 bases, and 11 bases separated the two germline ends. This CDR3 has 12 residues. The DNA of the CDR3 is TGTGCCAGCAGTTTCCAATACTCGCCGCAGTATTTT. The encoded protein is CASSFQYSPQYF.

V gene TRBV25-1 combines with J gene TRBJ2-5; 7 positions agree with TRBD1. Germline loops: CDR1 MGHDK, CDR2 SYGVNS. V was clipped by 0 bases and J by 4 bases; unmatched bases: 17. The CDR3 sequence is 19 residues long. The CDR3 region is CASSEYYLSGGQDPETQYF. As DNA, the CDR3 is TGTGCCAGCAGTGAATACTACCTGTCTGGTGGACAGGATCCAGAGACCCAGTACTTC.

This clonotype was seen more than once but under ten times. The rearrangement joins TRBV4-1 to TRBJ2-7; D possibly corresponds to TRBD2 (6 bases). Trimming took off 0 bases at V and 5 bases at J, with 8 bases between the two ends. Germline V lookup: CDR1 MGHRA, CDR2 YSYEKL. The CDR3 totals 13 residues. The CDR3 sequence: CASSQDPGDEQYV. The CDR3 region has the DNA TGCGCCAGCAGCCAAGATCCGGGGGACGAGCAGTACGTC.

This clonotype was seen a handful of times. This chain links TRBV5-6 with TRBJ2-3; TRBD1 might be the D (6 bases). The CDR3 has 15 amino acids. Germline CDR1 and CDR2: SGHDT and YYEEEE. V lost 3 bases, J lost 5 bases, and 16 bases lay in between. This CDR3 reads CASSYWGSGEDTQYF. The CDR3 DNA reads as TGTGCCAGCAGCTATTGGGGTTCAGGGGAAGATACGCAGTATTTT.

V is TRBV29-1 and J is TRBJ2-7, with TRBD1 matching 9 bases. This CDR3 is built from 12 residues. Germline loops: CDR1 SQVTM, CDR2 ANQGSEA. V lost 6 bases, J lost 6 bases, and 6 bases stayed unmatched. The CDR3 loop is CSVRTGEGEQYF. CDR3 nucleotide sequence: TGCAGCGTAAGGACAGGGGAGGGCGAGCAGTACTTC.

This clonotype was seen a handful of times. CDR3 sequence: CASSLLQGPGELFF. The CDR3 bases are TGTGCCAGCAGCCTATTGCAGGGCCCCGGGGAGCTGTTTTTT. This chain connects TRBV27 to TRBJ2-2; a possible D gene is TRBD1 (5 bases). The CDR3 runs 14 residues. The V end lost 6 bases, the J end lost 6 bases, and 14 bases lay between the germline ends. Germline V gene lookup returns CDR1 MNHEY and CDR2 SMNVEV (reference sequence).

This clonotype turned up a few times. The chain uses TRBV7-3 and TRBJ2-3; 8 bases agree with TRBD2. The V gene's germline CDR1 is SGHTA and CDR2 FQGTGA. V lost 4 bases to trimming and J lost 2 bases; unmatched junction nucleotides: 5. The CDR3 runs to 15 residues. The CDR3 is CASSWGGGSTDTQYF. The CDR3 DNA reads TGTGCCAGCAGCTGGGGCGGGGGGTCCACAGATACGCAGTATTTT.

This clonotype was seen more than once but under ten times. The V call is TRBV7-2, the J call TRBJ2-2; the D is unclear. V shed 1 base and J shed 3 bases, with 9 bases lying between them. This CDR3 contains 15 residues. The germline CDR1 and CDR2 sequences are SGHTA and FQGNSA. The CDR3 coding sequence is TGTGCCAGCAGCTTAGAACCAGGATACACCGGGGAGCTGTTTTTT. This encodes CASSLEPGYTGELFF.

The rearrangement joins TRBV6-1 to TRBJ1-5; the D is unclear. CDR1 and CDR2 (germline): MNHNS, SASEGT. The V end lost 2 bases, the J end lost 0 bases, and 20 bases lay between the germline ends. The CDR3 consists of 19 residues. The CDR3 nucleotides are TGTGCCAGCAGTGAATCTTTGGTACAGACCCACTATAGCAATCAGCCCCAGCATTTT. Translated: CASSESLVQTHYSNQPQHF.

CDR3 loop: CASRLGDNYGYTF. In DNA, the CDR3 is TGTGCCAGCAGGCTGGGAGATAACTATGGCTACACCTTC. This chain links TRBV5-5 with TRBJ1-2, with D unclear. The CDR3 consists of 13 residues. Germline assignment: CDR1 SGHKS and CDR2 YYEKEE (reference sequence). The germline V and J ends were trimmed by 5 bases and 1 base, with 9 bases remaining between them.